This TCR beta chain was recovered during a study of T cells in Graves' hyperthyroidism and ophthalmopathy. Study summary: Peripheral blood specimens were obtained at initial diagnosis, prior to any treatment. General study findings and limits: Appearing also in blood were most of the thyroid clonotypes expanded above 0.001.

Patients were excluded because of uncontrolled infection, other autoimmune disease, pregnancy or lactation. Around 10 ml fresh peripheral blood yielded the PBMCs. RNA transcripts served as the template for amplifying TCR beta CDR3 regions. A set of HTBI primers served as the primers for a first-round RT-PCR of the TCR CDR3. MiXCR, run by TCRdb on the multiplex PCR reads, gives a single entry per CDR3 protein. The sample lists around 500,000 distinct CDR3 sequences, about an eighth occurring once. Between the trimmed V and J ends, which lost 0 bases and 2 bases, there was a span of 17 bases. Looked up from germline, CDR1 is SGHRS and CDR2 is YFSETQ. The CDR3 runs 18 residues. This clonotype was observed at least ten times. Its antigen remains unidentified.

The V gene is TRBV5-1, the J gene TRBJ1-4; TRBD1 is a possible D gene (5 bases). This TCR was recovered from a woman aged 18-29 years with Graves' hyperthyroidism. Sample: blood. The CDR3 DNA reads TGCGCCAGCAGCTTGGACGGAGGGGTTGGATGGACTAATGAAAAACTGTTTTTT. Encoded protein: CASSLDGGVGWTNEKLFF.